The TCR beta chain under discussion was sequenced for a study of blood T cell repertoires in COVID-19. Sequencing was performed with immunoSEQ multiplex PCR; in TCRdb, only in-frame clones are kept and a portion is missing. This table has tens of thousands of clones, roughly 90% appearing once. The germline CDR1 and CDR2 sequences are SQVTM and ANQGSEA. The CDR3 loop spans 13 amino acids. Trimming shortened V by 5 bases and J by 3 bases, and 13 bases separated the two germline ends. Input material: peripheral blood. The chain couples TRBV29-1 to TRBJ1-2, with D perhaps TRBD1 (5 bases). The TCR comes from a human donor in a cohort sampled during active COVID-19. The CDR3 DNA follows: TGCAGCGTTCCCCTGGGGGGACACTATGGCTACACCTTC. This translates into CSVPLGGHYGYTF.